Presented here are 31 T cell receptor beta chains from one specimen sequenced in a study of beta chain features in type 1 diabetes. Their antigens are not known. Broader study findings: Across all four CD4+ subsets, people with type 1 diabetes showed modestly shorter TCRB CDR3s.

The authors reverse transcribed all of the isolated RNA, so sequencing captured expressed TCRB transcripts. The table came from immunoSEQ multiplex PCR; TCRdb's copy has only in-frame clones and leaves some out. The data contain about 150,000 clones, about 13% of them singletons. Specimen: central memory CD4+ T cells from blood. The receptors derive from a man younger than 35 with type 1 diabetes.

This rearrangement joins TRBV6-1 to TRBJ2-5; D might be TRBD2 (6 bases). Between the trimmed V and J ends, which lost 7 bases and 2 bases, there was a span of 14 bases. Germline CDR1 and CDR2: MNHNS and SASEGT. The CDR3 has 14 amino acids. CDR3 loop: CASTRDSAQETQYF. CDR3 nucleotide sequence: TGTGCCAGCACCCGGGACTCGGCTCAAGAGACCCAGTACTTC.

In this sample, this clone turned up many times. J is TRBJ2-1 and V is TRBV21-1; the table's D call of TRBD2 was not tested on the DNA. TRBV21-1 corresponds to a pseudogene. The CDR3 length is 15 residues. CDR3 protein: CASSKVRESYNEQFF. CDR3 nucleotides: TGTGCCAGCAGCAAAGTAAGGGAGTCCTACAATGAGCAGTTCTTC.

This clone was seen more than once but under ten times. This specimen includes other DNA sequences encoding the same CDR3. The chain has TRBV29-1 and TRBJ2-3; D uncertain. The CDR3 runs to 12 residues. Trimming took 4 bases from V and 0 from J, leaving 5 bases between them. Germline CDR1 reads SQVTM; CDR2 reads ANQGSEA. The CDR3 region has the DNA TGCAGCGTTGTAAGAAGCACAGATACGCAGTATTTT. It is translated as CSVVRSTDTQYF.

This chain links TRBV9 with TRBJ2-3; D is possibly TRBD1 (5 bases). V was shortened by 0 bases and J by 2 bases, with 10 bases between the two germline ends. The germline CDR1 and CDR2 sequences are SGDLS and YYNGEE. The CDR3 consists of 15 residues. The CDR3: CASSVDQGATDTQYF. The CDR3 nucleotides are TGTGCCAGCAGCGTAGACCAGGGTGCCACAGATACGCAGTATTTT. The entire variable domain, with the rest obtained from reference TRBV9 and TRBJ2-3, is as follows: DSGVTQTPKHLITATGQRVTLRCSPRSGDLSVYWYQQSLDQGLQFLIQYYNGEERAKGNILERFSAQQFPDLHSELNLSSLELGDSALYFCASSVDQGATDTQYFGPGTRLTVL.

This clone has only a few counts. This chain links TRBV4-1 with TRBJ2-1; the D gene could be TRBD1 or TRBD2 (6 bases each). V gave up 1 base and J gave up 9 bases, with 13 bases separating them. The CDR3 spans 14 residues. Germline V gene sequence: CDR1 MGHRA, CDR2 YSYEKL. Written as DNA, the CDR3 is TGCGCCAGCAGCCAAGGCCGGGGGCAGGGTGAGCAGTTCTTC. The encoded protein is CASSQGRGQGEQFF.

This clone was found many times. This sequence joins TRBV9 and TRBJ1-4; D may be TRBD1 (5 bases). The CDR3 contains 13 residues. V gave up 6 bases and J gave up 8 bases, with 14 bases separating them. Germline V lookup: CDR1 SGDLS, CDR2 YYNGEE. The DNA of the CDR3 is TGTGCCAGCACTGGGGCCGAAGGGGAAAAACTGTTTTTT. Translating it yields CASTGAEGEKLFF.

This clone was recorded a few times. This chain connects TRBV10-3 to TRBJ2-3; D gene ambiguous. The V end lost 7 bases, the J end lost 0 bases, and 11 bases lay between the germline ends. This CDR3 comprises 14 residues. Germline V gene sequence: CDR1 ENHRY, CDR2 SYGVKD. The CDR3 region has the DNA TGTGCCATCACCCTGACACTCAGCACAGATACGCAGTATTTT. Translated, it gives CAITLTLSTDTQYF.

This clone was seen more than once but under ten times. J is TRBJ2-7 and V is TRBV2; tentative D call: TRBD1 (5 bases). The CDR3 is made up of 15 amino acids. Per the germline V gene, CDR1 is SNHLY and CDR2 is FYNNEI. The V end lost 6 bases, the J end lost 2 bases, and 17 bases lay between the germline ends. For the CDR3, the DNA is TGTGCCAGCAGCCAAAATCCTCAGGGTGCCTACGAGCAGTACTTC. As protein: CASSQNPQGAYEQYF.

The chain couples TRBV7-9 to TRBJ1-1; weak D call: TRBD1 (5 bases). Trimming left V 1 base short and J 0 bases short, with 12 bases between. Germline loops: CDR1 SEHNR, CDR2 FQNEAQ (reference sequence). This CDR3 contains 16 residues. In nucleotides, the CDR3 is TGTGCCAGCAGCTTAGGAGCGGGGGTTTTGAACACTGAAGCTTTCTTT. Translation: CASSLGAGVLNTEAFF.

This clone showed up just a few times. The chain has TRBV29-1 and TRBJ2-1, with 7 bases that match TRBD1. The trim removed 0 bases at V and 3 bases at J, leaving 5 bases unmatched. The CDR3 contains 15 residues. Germline V gene data show CDR1 as SQVTM and CDR2 as ANQGSEA. CDR3 protein: CSVEETGDLYNEQFF. The CDR3 bases are TGCAGCGTTGAAGAAACAGGGGACCTCTACAATGAGCAGTTCTTC.

In this sample, this clone turned up a few times. The chain has TRBV4-1 and TRBJ2-5; tentatively, D is TRBD2 (5 bases). The CDR3 runs to 17 residues. CDR1 and CDR2 (germline): MGHRA, YSYEKL. V was trimmed by 2 bases and J by 9 bases, leaving 25 bases between them. CDR3 sequence: CASSQQFRGIIFEAQYF. CDR3 in DNA: TGCGCCAGCAGCCAACAGTTCCGGGGAATAATATTTGAGGCCCAGTACTTC.

The sample holds a few counts of this clone. V and J are TRBV7-6 and TRBJ2-1, with D hard to call. V was pared by 1 base and J by 4 bases, with 14 bases between. Germline V gene sequence: CDR1 SGHVS, CDR2 FNYEAQ. The CDR3 has 16 residues. The DNA of the CDR3 is TGTGCCAGCAGCTTAGATGCAGGAACCGGATACAATGAGCAGTTCTTC. Protein sequence: CASSLDAGTGYNEQFF. The whole variable domain, filled in from reference TRBV7-6 and TRBJ2-1, reads GAGVSQSPRYKVTKRGQDVALRCDPISGHVSLYWYRQALGQGPEFLTYFNYEAQQDKSGLPNDRFSAERPEGSISTLTIQRTEQRDSAMYRCASSLDAGTGYNEQFFGPGTRLTVL.

The sample holds a few counts of this clone. The chain has TRBV6-5 and TRBJ1-2, with a possible D match to TRBD1 (5 bases). V was pared by 5 bases and J by 5 bases, with 9 bases between. There are 12 residues in the CDR3. Germline V CDR1 and CDR2: MNHEY, SVGAGI. The chain's CDR3 is CASSPRAYGYTF. In DNA form, the CDR3 reads TGTGCCAGCAGTCCCAGGGCTTATGGCTACACCTTC.

This clone was counted a few times. The chain joins TRBV7-9 to TRBJ1-4; possible D gene TRBD1, 5 bases. V was clipped by 5 bases and J by 5 bases, with 12 bases between them. Germline V gene data show CDR1 as SEHNR and CDR2 as FQNEAQ (reference sequence). CDR3 length: 14 amino acids. Written as DNA, the CDR3 is TGTGCCAGCAGCCGCCACGAGGGGAATGAAAAACTGTTTTTT. Translated, it gives CASSRHEGNEKLFF.

V is TRBV19 and J is TRBJ1-1; D is possibly TRBD1 (6 bases). The CDR3 has 14 residues. Germline V lookup: CDR1 LNHDA, CDR2 SQIVND (reference sequence). Between the trimmed V and J ends, which lost 5 bases and 6 bases, there was a span of 16 bases. The CDR3 loop is CASSSQGRAAEAFF. CDR3 nucleotides: TGTGCCAGTAGTTCACAGGGTCGAGCAGCTGAAGCTTTCTTT.

The table lists this clone with many counts. Other DNA sequences from this sample encode an identical CDR3 as well. V usage is TRBV7-9 and J usage is TRBJ2-3; D not certain. This CDR3 is built from 12 residues. Germline V lookup: CDR1 SEHNR, CDR2 FQNEAQ (reference sequence). Trimming cost V 2 bases and J 3 bases, with 3 bases left between them. CDR3 nucleotides: TGTGCCAGCAGCTTACATACAGATACGCAGTATTTT. Translation: CASSLHTDTQYF.

This rearrangement joins TRBV15 to TRBJ1-1, with D unclear. The germline V gene encodes CDR1 LNHNV and CDR2 YYDKDF (reference sequence). V lost 1 base and J lost 5, with 8 bases in between. The CDR3 length is 13 residues. The CDR3 loop is CATSRALGTEAFF. Here the CDR3 DNA reads TGTGCCACCAGCAGAGCCCTGGGGACTGAAGCTTTCTTT.

This clone appeared a few times. J is TRBJ1-5 and V is TRBV5-1, with D possibly matching TRBD1 (5 bases). Per the germline V gene, CDR1 is SGHRS and CDR2 is YFSETQ. CDR3 size: 14 residues. V was pared by 0 bases and J by 5 bases, with 9 bases between. The CDR3 sequence: CASSLGQGDQPQHF. In nucleotides, the CDR3 is TGCGCCAGCAGCTTGGGGCAGGGTGATCAGCCCCAGCATTTT.

This clone was detected a few times. The chain employs TRBV2 and TRBJ2-7; D possibly uses TRBD1 or TRBD2 (5 bases each). Germline assignment: CDR1 SNHLY and CDR2 FYNNEI. This CDR3 has 14 amino acids. V was pared by 7 bases and J by 3 bases, with 16 bases between. The CDR3 nucleotides are TGTGCCAGCACCCGGGACCCGACCATCTACGAGCAGTACTTC. It specifies CASTRDPTIYEQYF.

The genes are TRBV7-9 and TRBJ2-3, with unresolved D. Looked up from germline, CDR1 is SEHNR and CDR2 is FQNEAQ (reference sequence). The germline V and J ends were trimmed by 5 bases and 2 bases, with 14 bases remaining between them. The CDR3 is 15 amino acids. The CDR3 is CASSPWWSPTDTQYF. The CDR3 DNA reads as TGTGCCAGCAGCCCCTGGTGGTCCCCCACAGATACGCAGTATTTT.

This clone came up a few times. The chain recombines TRBV11-1 with TRBJ1-6, with D perhaps TRBD1 (5 bases). CDR1 and CDR2 from the germline V gene are SGHAT and FQDESV (reference sequence). The CDR3 is 14 amino acids. Trimming removed 6 bases at V and 10 bases at J, with 16 bases between. The CDR3 bases are TGTGCCAGCAGAGCCCAGGGAGAGGGATCACCCCTCCACTTT. Residues: CASRAQGEGSPLHF.

The rearrangement uses TRBV27 and TRBJ2-3; a weak D match, TRBD2 (5 bases). The V and J ends lost 7 bases and 1 base respectively, with 15 bases between them. CDR3 length: 15 residues. The germline CDR1 and CDR2 sequences are MNHEY and SMNVEV (reference sequence). This chain's CDR3 is CASTRDYGGTDTQYF. DNA of the CDR3: TGTGCCAGCACCCGGGATTACGGAGGCACAGATACGCAGTATTTT.

This clone was seen a handful of times. J is TRBJ2-1 and V is TRBV18, with 8 nucleotides matching TRBD1. CDR3 length: 15 residues. J gave up 4 bases and V 0 bases, and 2 bases lay outside the gene matches. Per the germline V gene, CDR1 is KGHSH and CDR2 is LQKENI. CDR3 nucleotides: TGTGCCAGCTCACCACCGAGGACAGGGTACAATGAGCAGTTCTTC. The encoded protein is CASSPPRTGYNEQFF.

This clone occurred once. This chain connects TRBV27 to TRBJ2-5, with D perhaps TRBD1 or TRBD2 (5 bases each). The CDR3 totals 15 residues. V gave up 5 bases and J gave up 5 bases, with 18 bases separating them. The germline V gene encodes CDR1 MNHEY and CDR2 SMNVEV (reference sequence). CDR3 DNA sequence: TGTGCCAGCAGTCCCTCCCGGGACGCTCGGGAGACCCAGTACTTC. It is translated as CASSPSRDARETQYF.

This chain uses TRBV18 with TRBJ2-5, with TRBD2 identical over 9 bases. CDR3 length: 14 amino acids. CDR1 and CDR2 from the germline V gene are KGHSH and LQKENI. The J segment lost 5 bases and the V segment lost 1 base, leaving 2 bases of the junction unmatched. For the CDR3, the DNA is TGTGCCAGCTCACCACAAACTAGCGGGGAGACCCAGTACTTC. It translates to CASSPQTSGETQYF.

This clone has only a few counts. The V and J genes are TRBV30 and TRBJ2-1; 9 bases map to TRBD1. The V and J ends lost 8 bases and 8 bases, in that order; junction bases with no gene match: 7. This CDR3 is 12 amino acids long. Germline CDR1 reads GTSNPN; CDR2 reads SVGIG (reference sequence). The chain's CDR3 is CAETTGGDEQFF. The CDR3, as DNA: TGTGCCGAAACTACAGGGGGCGATGAGCAGTTCTTC.

This clone has only a few counts. The chain couples TRBV30 to TRBJ2-3; D is unresolved. Looked up from germline, CDR1 is GTSNPN and CDR2 is SVGIG (reference sequence). V lost 2 bases and J 4 bases, leaving 4 bases between the germline ends. The CDR3 totals 11 residues. The CDR3 bases are TGTGCCTGGAGTCTGTCAGATACGCAGTATTTT. As protein: CAWSLSDTQYF.

This clone was recorded a few times. The chain uses TRBV6-5 and TRBJ1-2; no firm D call. Germline V gives CDR1 MNHEY, CDR2 SVGAGI. Deletions cut 2 bases from V and 1 base from J, with 11 bases between. The CDR3 covers 15 residues. CDR3 sequence reads: CASSYGRSLNYGYTF. The CDR3, as DNA: TGTGCCAGCAGTTACGGCAGGAGCCTTAACTATGGCTACACCTTC.

The chain uses TRBV28 and TRBJ1-4; D ambiguous. The CDR3 is 14 residues long. Looked up from germline, CDR1 is MDHEN and CDR2 is SYDVKM. V was shortened by 7 bases and J by 0 bases, with 9 bases between the two germline ends. CDR3 coding DNA: TGTGCCAGCATTGGCGGGACAACTAATGAAAAACTGTTTTTT. Its translation: CASIGGTTNEKLFF. Using reference TRBV28 and TRBJ1-4 for the parts outside the CDR3, the full variable domain is DVKVTQSSRYLVKRTGEKVFLECVQDMDHENMFWYRQDPGLGLRLIYFSYDVKMKEKGDIPEGYSVSREKKERFSLILESASTNQTSMYLCASIGGTTNEKLFFGSGTQLSVL.

In this sample, this clone turned up many times. The CDR3, as DNA: TGCAGCGTTGTATCAGGGTGGGGCAATCAGCCCCAGCATTTT. It specifies CSVVSGWGNQPQHF. The chain is built from TRBV29-1 and TRBJ1-5; tentative D call: TRBD1 (5 bases). Germline V gives CDR1 SQVTM, CDR2 ANQGSEA. CDR3 length equals 14 residues. Trimming stripped 4 bases from V and 2 bases from J, with 12 bases between.

This clone was recorded a few times. The chain has TRBV28 and TRBJ1-6; 8 bases are a match to TRBD1. The CDR3 loop spans 15 amino acids. Trimming removed 5 bases from V and 11 bases from J; junction bases left unmatched: 11. Germline V gene data show CDR1 as MDHEN and CDR2 as SYDVKM. The DNA of the CDR3 is TGTGCCAGCAGTACCTACGGACAGGGTAGTACACCCCTCCACTTT. Translation: CASSTYGQGSTPLHF.